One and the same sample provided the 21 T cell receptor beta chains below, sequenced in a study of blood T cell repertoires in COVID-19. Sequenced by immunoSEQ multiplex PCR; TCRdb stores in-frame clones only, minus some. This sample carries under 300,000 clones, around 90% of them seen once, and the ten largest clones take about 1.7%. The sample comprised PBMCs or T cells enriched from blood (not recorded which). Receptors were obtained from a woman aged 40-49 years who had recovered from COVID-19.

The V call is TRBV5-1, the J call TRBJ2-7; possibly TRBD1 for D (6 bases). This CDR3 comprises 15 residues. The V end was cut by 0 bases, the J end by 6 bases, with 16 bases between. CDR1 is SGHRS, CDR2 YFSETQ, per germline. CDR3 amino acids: CASSLAGQGSGEQYF. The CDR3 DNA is TGCGCCAGCAGCTTGGCCGGGCAGGGGTCCGGCGAGCAGTACTTC.

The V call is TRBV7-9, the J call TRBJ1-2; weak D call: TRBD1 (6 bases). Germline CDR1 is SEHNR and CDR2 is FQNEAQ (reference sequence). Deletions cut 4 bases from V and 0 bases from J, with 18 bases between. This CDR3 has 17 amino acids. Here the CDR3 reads CASSSQGLKEANYGYTF. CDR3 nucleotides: TGTGCCAGCAGCTCACAGGGCCTAAAAGAAGCTAACTATGGCTACACCTTC.

This CDR3 reads CASSVYRGRSYNEQFF. CDR3 in DNA: TGCGCCAGCAGCGTGTACAGGGGGCGGTCTTACAATGAGCAGTTCTTC. The V and J genes are TRBV5-1 and TRBJ2-1; 9 positions agree with TRBD1. Germline assignment: CDR1 SGHRS and CDR2 YFSETQ. V was clipped by 4 bases and J by 4 bases; unmatched bases: 9. The CDR3 contains 16 residues.

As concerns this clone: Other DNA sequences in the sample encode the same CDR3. CDR3 in DNA: TGTGCCAGCAGCCCCAACAGGGGGCTAACAGATACGCAGTATTTT. This sequence encodes CASSPNRGLTDTQYF. This rearrangement joins TRBV11-2 to TRBJ2-3, with TRBD1 matching over 9 bases. Germline V lookup: CDR1 SGHAT, CDR2 FQNNGV. Trimming at V came to 5 bases and at J to 3 bases, leaving 6 bases not matched to a gene. This CDR3 has 15 amino acids.

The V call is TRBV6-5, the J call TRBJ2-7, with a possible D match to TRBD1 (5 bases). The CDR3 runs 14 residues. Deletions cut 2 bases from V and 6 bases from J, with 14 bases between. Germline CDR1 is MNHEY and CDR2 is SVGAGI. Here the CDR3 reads CASSYADTSVEQYF. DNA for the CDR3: TGTGCCAGCAGTTACGCGGACACCTCGGTCGAGCAGTACTTC.

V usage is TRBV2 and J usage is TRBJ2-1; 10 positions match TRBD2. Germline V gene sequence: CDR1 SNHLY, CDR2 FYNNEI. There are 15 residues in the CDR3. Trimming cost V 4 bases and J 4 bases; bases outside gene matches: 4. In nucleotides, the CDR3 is TGTGCCAGCAGTGCGCTAGCGGGAGAGTACAATGAGCAGTTCTTC. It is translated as CASSALAGEYNEQFF.

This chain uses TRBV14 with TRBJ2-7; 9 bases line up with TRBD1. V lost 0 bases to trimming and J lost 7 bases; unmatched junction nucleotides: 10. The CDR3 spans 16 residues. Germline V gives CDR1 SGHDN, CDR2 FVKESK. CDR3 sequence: CASSQDPGTGLLEQYF. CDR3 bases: TGTGCCAGCAGCCAAGATCCGGGGACAGGGCTGTTAGAGCAGTACTTC.

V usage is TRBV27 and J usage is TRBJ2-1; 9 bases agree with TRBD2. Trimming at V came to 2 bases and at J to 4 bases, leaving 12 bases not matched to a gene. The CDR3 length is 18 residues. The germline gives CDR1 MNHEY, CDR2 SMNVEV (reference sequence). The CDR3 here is CASSLPLGSSGNYNEQFF. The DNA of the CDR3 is TGTGCCAGCAGTTTACCCCTGGGGTCTAGCGGGAATTACAATGAGCAGTTCTTC.

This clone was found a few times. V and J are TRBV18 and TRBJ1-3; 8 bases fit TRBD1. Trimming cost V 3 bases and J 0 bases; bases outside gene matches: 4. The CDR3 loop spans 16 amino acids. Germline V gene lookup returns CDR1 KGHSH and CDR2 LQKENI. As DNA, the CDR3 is TGTGCCAGCTCACCGGGACAGGCGAACTCTGGAAACACCATATATTTT. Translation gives CASSPGQANSGNTIYF.

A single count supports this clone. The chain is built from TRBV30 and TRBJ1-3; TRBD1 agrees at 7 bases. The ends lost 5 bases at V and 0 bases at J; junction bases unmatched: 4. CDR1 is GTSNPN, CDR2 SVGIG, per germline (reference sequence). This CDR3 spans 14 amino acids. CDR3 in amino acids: CAWARGDSGNTIYF. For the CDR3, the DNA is TGTGCCTGGGCCAGGGGGGACTCTGGAAACACCATATATTTT.

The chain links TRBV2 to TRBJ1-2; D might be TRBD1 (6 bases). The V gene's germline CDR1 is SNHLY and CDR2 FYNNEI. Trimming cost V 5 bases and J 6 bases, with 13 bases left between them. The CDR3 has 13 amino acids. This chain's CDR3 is CASSSTGSDGYTF. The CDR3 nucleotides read TGTGCCAGCAGTTCGACAGGTTCGGATGGCTACACCTTC.

The CDR3 reads CASLKDREDTEAFF. CDR3 DNA: TGTGCCAGTCTAAAGGACAGGGAGGATACTGAAGCTTTCTTT. V and J are TRBV25-1 and TRBJ1-1; 8 positions match TRBD1. Germline CDR1 MGHDK, CDR2 SYGVNS. The CDR3 runs 14 residues. The V segment lost 9 bases and the J segment 5 bases; nucleotides outside the gene matches: 11. The full variable domain, with the rest looked up from reference TRBV25-1 and TRBJ1-1, is EADIYQTPRYLVIGTGKKITLECSQTMGHDKMYWYQQDPGMELHLIHYSYGVNSTEKGDLSSESTVSRIRTEHFPLTLESARPSHTSQYLCASLKDREDTEAFFGQGTRLTVV.

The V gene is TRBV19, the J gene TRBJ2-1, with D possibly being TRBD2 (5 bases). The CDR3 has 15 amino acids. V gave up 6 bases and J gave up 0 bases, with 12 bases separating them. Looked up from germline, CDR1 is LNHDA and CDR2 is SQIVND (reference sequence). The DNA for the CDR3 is TGTGCCAGTAGGCCAACTAGTAGCTCCTACAATGAGCAGTTCTTC. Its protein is CASRPTSSSYNEQFF.

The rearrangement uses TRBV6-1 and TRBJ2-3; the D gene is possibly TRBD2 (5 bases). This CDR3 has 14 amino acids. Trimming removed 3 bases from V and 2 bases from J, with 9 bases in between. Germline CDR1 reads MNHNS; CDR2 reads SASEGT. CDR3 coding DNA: TGTGCCAGCAGTGACCGGGAATTCACAGATACGCAGTATTTT. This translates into CASSDREFTDTQYF.

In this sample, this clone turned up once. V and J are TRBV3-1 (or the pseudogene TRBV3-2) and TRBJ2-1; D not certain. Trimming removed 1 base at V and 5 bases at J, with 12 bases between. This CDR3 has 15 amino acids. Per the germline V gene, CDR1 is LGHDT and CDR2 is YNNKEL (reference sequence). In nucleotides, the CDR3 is TGTGCCAGCAGCCAAGCGACTTGGGTACACAATGAGCAGTTCTTC. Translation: CASSQATWVHNEQFF.

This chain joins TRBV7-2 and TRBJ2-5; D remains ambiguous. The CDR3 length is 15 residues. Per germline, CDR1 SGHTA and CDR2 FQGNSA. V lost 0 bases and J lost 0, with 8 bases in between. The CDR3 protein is CASSLATEYQETQYF. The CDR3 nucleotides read TGTGCCAGCAGCTTAGCGACGGAGTACCAAGAGACCCAGTACTTC.

DNA of the CDR3: TGCGCCAGCACCGACAGGCCCTCTGGAAACACCATATATTTT. Protein product: CASTDRPSGNTIYF. The chain combines TRBV5-1 with TRBJ1-3; TRBD1 might be the D (6 bases). Trimming pared 6 bases from V and 0 bases from J, leaving 10 bases between. Germline lookup yields CDR1 SGHRS and CDR2 YFSETQ. The CDR3 sequence is 14 residues long.

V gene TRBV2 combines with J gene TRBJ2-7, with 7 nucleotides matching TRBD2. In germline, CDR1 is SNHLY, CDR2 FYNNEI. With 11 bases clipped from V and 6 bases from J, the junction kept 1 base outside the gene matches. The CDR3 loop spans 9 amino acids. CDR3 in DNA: TGTGCCTCGGGGGGCGAGCAGTACTTC. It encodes CASGGEQYF.

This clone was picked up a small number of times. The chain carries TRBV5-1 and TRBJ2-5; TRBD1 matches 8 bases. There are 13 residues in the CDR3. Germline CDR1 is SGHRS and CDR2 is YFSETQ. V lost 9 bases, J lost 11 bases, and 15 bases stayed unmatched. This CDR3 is CATQETDRDRQYF. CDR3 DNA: TGCGCCACCCAGGAGACGGACCGGGACAGGCAGTACTTC.

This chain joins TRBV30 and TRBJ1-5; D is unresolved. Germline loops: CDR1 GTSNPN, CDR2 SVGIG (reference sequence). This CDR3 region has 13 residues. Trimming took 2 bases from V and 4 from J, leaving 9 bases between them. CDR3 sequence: CAWSFSTNQPQHF. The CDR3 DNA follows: TGTGCCTGGAGTTTCAGTACGAATCAGCCCCAGCATTTT.

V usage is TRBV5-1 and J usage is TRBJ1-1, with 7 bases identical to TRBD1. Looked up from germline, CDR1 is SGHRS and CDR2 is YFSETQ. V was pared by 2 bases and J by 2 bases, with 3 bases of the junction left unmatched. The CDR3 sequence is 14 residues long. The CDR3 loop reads CASSFTGDNTEAFF. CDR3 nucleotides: TGCGCCAGCAGCTTCACAGGGGATAACACTGAAGCTTTCTTT. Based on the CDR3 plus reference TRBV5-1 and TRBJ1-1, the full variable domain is KAGVTQTPRYLIKTRGQQVTLSCSPISGHRSVSWYQQTPGQGLQFLFEYFSETQRNKGNFPGRFSGRQFSNSRSEMNVSTLELGDSALYLCASSFTGDNTEAFFGQGTRLTVV.